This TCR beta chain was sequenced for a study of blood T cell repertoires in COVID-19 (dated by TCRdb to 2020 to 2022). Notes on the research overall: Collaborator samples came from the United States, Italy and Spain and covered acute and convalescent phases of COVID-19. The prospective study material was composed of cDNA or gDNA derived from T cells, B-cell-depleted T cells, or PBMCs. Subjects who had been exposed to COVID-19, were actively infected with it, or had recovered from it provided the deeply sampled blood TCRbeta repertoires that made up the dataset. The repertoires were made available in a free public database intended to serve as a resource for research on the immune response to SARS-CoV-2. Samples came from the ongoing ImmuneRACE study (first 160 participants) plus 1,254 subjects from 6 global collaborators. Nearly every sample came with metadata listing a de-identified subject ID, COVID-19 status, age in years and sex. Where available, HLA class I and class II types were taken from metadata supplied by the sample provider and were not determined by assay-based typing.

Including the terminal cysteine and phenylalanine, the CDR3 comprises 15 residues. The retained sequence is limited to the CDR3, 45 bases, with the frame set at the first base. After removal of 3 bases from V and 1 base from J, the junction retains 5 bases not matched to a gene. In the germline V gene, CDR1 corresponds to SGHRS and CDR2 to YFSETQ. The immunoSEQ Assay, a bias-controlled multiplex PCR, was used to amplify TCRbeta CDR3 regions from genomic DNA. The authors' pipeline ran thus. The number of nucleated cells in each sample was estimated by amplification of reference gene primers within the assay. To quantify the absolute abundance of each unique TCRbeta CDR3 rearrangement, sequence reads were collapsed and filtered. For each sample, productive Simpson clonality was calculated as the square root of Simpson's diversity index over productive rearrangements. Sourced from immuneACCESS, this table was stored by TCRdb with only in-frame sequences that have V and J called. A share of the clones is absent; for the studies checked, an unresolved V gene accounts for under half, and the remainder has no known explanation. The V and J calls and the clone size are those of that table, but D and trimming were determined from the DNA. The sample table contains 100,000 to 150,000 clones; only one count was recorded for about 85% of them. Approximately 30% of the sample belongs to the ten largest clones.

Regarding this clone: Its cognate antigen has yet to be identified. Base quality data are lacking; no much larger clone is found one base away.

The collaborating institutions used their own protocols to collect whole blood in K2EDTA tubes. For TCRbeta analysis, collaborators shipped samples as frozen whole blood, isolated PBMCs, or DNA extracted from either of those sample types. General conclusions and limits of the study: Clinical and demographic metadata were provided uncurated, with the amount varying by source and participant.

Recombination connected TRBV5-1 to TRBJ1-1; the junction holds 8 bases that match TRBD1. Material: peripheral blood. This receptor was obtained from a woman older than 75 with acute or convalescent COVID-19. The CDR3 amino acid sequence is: CASSWETGANTEAFF. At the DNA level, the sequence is TGCGCCAGCAGCTGGGAGACAGGGGCGAACACTGAAGCTTTCTTT.